This T cell receptor (beta chain) was profiled in a study of T cell responses to AZD1222 COVID-19 vaccine. Points from the study as a whole: Reportedly, nearly half of unique spike TCRs recognized epitopes outside B.1.351/B.1.1.7 mutations. Females made up more of the donors, who were largely white British, and clonal diversity may have come out too low. Just a handful of people given AZD1222 tested seropositive at baseline.

Comment on this clone: The target antigen is unknown.

Libraries were prepared by immunoSEQ multiplex PCR; TCRdb keeps only in-frame clonotypes and omits some of them. The table lists roughly 170,000 clones, 85% to 95% of them singletons. Pooled together were second doses at about 4 or about 12 weeks. There are 15 residues in the CDR3. Per germline, CDR1 SEHNR and CDR2 FQNEAQ (reference sequence). V lost 3 bases, J lost 4 bases, and 7 bases stayed unmatched. The receptor was derived from an adult who received the AZD1222 COVID-19 vaccine. The J gene is TRBJ2-3, the V gene TRBV7-9; 7 bases map to TRBD1. The sequencing here drew on peripheral blood, taken 28 days after the second AZD1222 dose. In nucleotides, the CDR3 is TGTGCCAGCAGCTTTAGGGGGCACGTATCAGATACGCAGTATTTT. Its protein product is CASSFRGHVSDTQYF. The variable domain in full, completed from reference TRBV7-9 and TRBJ2-3, reads DTGVSQNPRHKITKRGQNVTFRCDPISEHNRLYWYRQTLGQGPEFLTYFQNEAQLEKSRLLSDRFSAERPKGSFSTLEIQRTEQGDSAMYLCASSFRGHVSDTQYFGPGTRLTVL.